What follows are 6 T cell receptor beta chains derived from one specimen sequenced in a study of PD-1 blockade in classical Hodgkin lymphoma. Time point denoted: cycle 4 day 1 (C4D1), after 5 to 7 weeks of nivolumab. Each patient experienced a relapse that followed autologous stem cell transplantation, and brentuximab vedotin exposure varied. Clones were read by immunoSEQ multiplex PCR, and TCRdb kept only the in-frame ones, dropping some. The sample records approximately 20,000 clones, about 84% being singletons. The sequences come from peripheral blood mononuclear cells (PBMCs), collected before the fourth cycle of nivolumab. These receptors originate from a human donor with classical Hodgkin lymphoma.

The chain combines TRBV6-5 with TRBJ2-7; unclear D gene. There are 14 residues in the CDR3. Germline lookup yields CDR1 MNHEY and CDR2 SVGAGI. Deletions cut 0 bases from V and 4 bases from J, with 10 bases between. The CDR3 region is CASSYSSLGYEQYF. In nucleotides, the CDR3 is TGTGCCAGCAGTTACTCTAGTTTGGGGTACGAGCAGTACTTC.

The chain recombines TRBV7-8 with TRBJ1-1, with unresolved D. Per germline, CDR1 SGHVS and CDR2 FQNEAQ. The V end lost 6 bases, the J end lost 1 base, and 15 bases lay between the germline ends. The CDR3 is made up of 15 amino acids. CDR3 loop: CASRYDIGPNTEAFF. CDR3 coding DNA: TGTGCCAGCAGGTACGACATCGGGCCGAACACTGAAGCTTTCTTT.

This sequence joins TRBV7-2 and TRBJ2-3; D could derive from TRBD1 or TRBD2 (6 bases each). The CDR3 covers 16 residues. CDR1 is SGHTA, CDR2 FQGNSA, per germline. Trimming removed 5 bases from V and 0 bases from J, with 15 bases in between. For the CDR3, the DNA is TGTGCCAGCAGCCGCAAGGGGGGCAGGAGCACAGATACGCAGTATTTT. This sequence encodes CASSRKGGRSTDTQYF.

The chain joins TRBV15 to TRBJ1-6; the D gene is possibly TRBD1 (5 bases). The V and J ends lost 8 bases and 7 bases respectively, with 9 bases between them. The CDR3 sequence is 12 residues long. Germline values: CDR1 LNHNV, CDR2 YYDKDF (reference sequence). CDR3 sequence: CATGGVNSPLHF. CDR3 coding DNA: TGTGCCACCGGGGGTGTAAATTCACCCCTCCACTTT.

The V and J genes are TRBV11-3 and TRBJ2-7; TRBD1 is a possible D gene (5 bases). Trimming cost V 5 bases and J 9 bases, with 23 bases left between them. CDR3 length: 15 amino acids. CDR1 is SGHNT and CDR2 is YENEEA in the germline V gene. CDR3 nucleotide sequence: TGTGCCAGCAGCGAAAGGGTGGGCAGGGCGACTCGGCAGTACTTC. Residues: CASSERVGRATRQYF. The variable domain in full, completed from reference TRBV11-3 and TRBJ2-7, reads EAGVVQSPRYKIIEKKQPVAFWCNPISGHNTLYWYLQNLGQGPELLIRYENEEAVDDSQLPKDRFSAERLKGVDSTLKIQPAELGDSAVYLCASSERVGRATRQYFGPGTRLTVT.

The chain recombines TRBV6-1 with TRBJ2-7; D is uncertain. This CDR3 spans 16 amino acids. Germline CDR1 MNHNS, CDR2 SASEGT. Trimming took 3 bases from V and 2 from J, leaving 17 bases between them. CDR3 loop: CASSEYDGIDAYEQYV. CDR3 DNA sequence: TGTGCCAGCAGTGAGTATGATGGGATCGACGCCTACGAGCAGTACGTC.